The rows below give T cell receptor beta chains drawn from one sample of a study of blood T cell repertoires in COVID-19. Profiled with immunoSEQ multiplex PCR; TCRdb holds only in-frame clones, not every one. The sample has some 250,000 clones, over 75% seen once; the top ten hold roughly 0.8%. Sequenced sample: peripheral blood. These receptors originate from a woman aged 25 to 39 with acute or convalescent COVID-19. The CDR3 runs from the conserved cysteine through the conserved F or W. D genes are given only for firm matches. Clone size, where shown, is once, few, many, or a class for clones that have expanded.

D gene,clone size,J gene,V gene,CDR3 DNA,CDR3 protein
TRBD1,once,TRBJ1-1,TRBV7-2,TGTGCCAGCAGCTCAAGAATTCCGGGACAGGGAAATGAAGCTTTCTTT,CASSSRIPGQGNEAFF
TRBD1,NA,TRBJ2-1,TRBV9,TGTGCCAGCAGCCCCCTCCCGGACAGGGGGGCCTACAATGAGCAGTTCTTC,CASSPLPDRGAYNEQFF
TRBD1,NA,TRBJ1-3,TRBV9,TGTGCCAGCAGCGTAGAAGCAGCCAGACAGGGCCACGGAGACACCATATATTTT,CASSVEAARQGHGDTIYF
TRBD1,NA,TRBJ1-5,TRBV6-6,TGTGCCAGCAGGGGGACAGAAGGTCAGCCCCAGCATTTT,CASRGTEGQPQHF
TRBD1,NA,TRBJ2-7,TRBV29-1,TGCAGCGTTACCCGGGACAGGGCCTACGAGCAGTACTTC,CSVTRDRAYEQYF
TRBD2,NA,TRBJ2-7,TRBV7-3,TGTGCCAGCAGCTTACCGGGGGGCGAGCAGTACTTC,CASSLPGGEQYF
TRBD1,NA,TRBJ2-7,TRBV4-3,TGCGCCAGCAGCCAAGGAACCGGGACAGGATCCTACGAGCAGTACTTC,CASSQGTGTGSYEQYF
TRBD2,NA,TRBJ2-4,TRBV15,TGTGCCACCAGCAGAGAGGTACTAGCGGAACTAGCCAAAAACATTCAGTACTTC,CATSREVLAELAKNIQYF
TRBD1,NA,TRBJ1-1,TRBV30,TGTGCCTCATACCCGGGACAGTGGACTGAAGCTTTCTTT,CASYPGQWTEAFF
NA,few,TRBJ1-6,TRBV12-3/TRBV12-4,TGTGCCACCCGGGACTCGGGTTCACCCCTCCACTTT,CATRDSGSPLHF
TRBD1,NA,TRBJ2-7,TRBV7-8,TGTGCCAGCAGCCCCGGGACAGGTAGCTACGAGCAGTACTTC,CASSPGTGSYEQYF
NA,NA,TRBJ2-3,TRBV6-6,TGTGCCAGCAGTTACTCGGGACTTAGCACAGATACGCAGTATTTT,CASSYSGLSTDTQYF
NA,NA,TRBJ2-3,TRBV9,TGTGCCAGCAGCGTGGGAGACAGACAGGCCTTTGATATTAGCACAGATACGCAGTATTTT,CASSVGDRQAFDISTDTQYF
TRBD2,NA,TRBJ2-2,TRBV2,TGTGCCAGCAGAAATGGCGGGGGGAACACCGGGGAGCTGTTTTTT,CASRNGGGNTGELFF
NA,NA,TRBJ2-5,TRBV6-5,TGTGCCAGCAGTTACTCGGGCAGAGAAGAGACCCAGTACTTC,CASSYSGREETQYF
NA,NA,TRBJ1-2,TRBV7-9,TGTGCCAGCACAACTGGGGCGGGGGACGGCTACACCTTC,CASTTGAGDGYTF
NA,few,TRBJ1-1,TRBV6-2/TRBV6-3,TGTGCCAGCAGTTACCCCCTGGGTGGGGCTTTGAACACTGAAGCTTTCTTT,CASSYPLGGALNTEAFF
NA,NA,TRBJ2-5,TRBV6-2/TRBV6-3,TGTGCCAGCAGTCGCGGTGGGTTCCAAGAGACCCAGTACTTC,CASSRGGFQETQYF
NA,once,TRBJ2-1,TRBV7-2,TGTGCCAGCAGCTTTTCGGGGGATCCGGCCTACAATGAGCAGTTCTTC,CASSFSGDPAYNEQFF
NA,NA,TRBJ1-3,TRBV9,TGTGCCAGCAGCGTAGTACCGTTCGGGGGAAACACCATATATTTT,CASSVVPFGGNTIYF
NA,NA,TRBJ1-1,TRBV12-3/TRBV12-4,TGTGCCAGCAGTTTTTCGGGGACTGAAGCTTTCTTT,CASSFSGTEAFF
TRBD2,NA,TRBJ2-3,TRBV5-1,TGCGCCAGCAGCTCGGAAGGGACTAGATTGGTTACAGATACGCAGTATTTT,CASSSEGTRLVTDTQYF
TRBD2,NA,TRBJ2-2,TRBV7-2,TGTGCCAGCAGCTTAGGGTTAGCGGGAGTCGGGGAGCTGTTTTTT,CASSLGLAGVGELFF
TRBD2,NA,TRBJ2-7,TRBV3-1/TRBV3-2,TGTGCCAGCAGCCATCCTAGCGGGAAGCAGTACTTC,CASSHPSGKQYF
NA,NA,TRBJ2-3,TRBV15,TGTGCCACCAGCCTAGGGGAGGCAGATACGCAGTATTTT,CATSLGEADTQYF
NA,NA,TRBJ1-4,TRBV2,TGTGCCAGCAGTGGGTTGGGAAAGGGGGAAAAACTGTTTTTT,CASSGLGKGEKLFF
TRBD2,once,TRBJ2-3,TRBV5-1,TGCGCCAGCAGCCCCCCGGGACTAGCAGGCACAGATACGCAGTATTTT,CASSPPGLAGTDTQYF
TRBD2,NA,TRBJ2-3,TRBV10-3,TGTGCCATCAGTGAAGCGGGAAGGGCTGATACGCAGTATTTT,CAISEAGRADTQYF
TRBD1,NA,TRBJ1-1,TRBV29-1,TGCAGCGTTGACCCGACAGGGGGGACTGAAGCTTTCTTT,CSVDPTGGTEAFF
NA,NA,TRBJ2-7,TRBV9,TGTGCCAGCAGCCCCGAGGGCAAATTCTACGAGCAGTACTTC,CASSPEGKFYEQYF
TRBD2,NA,TRBJ2-2,TRBV5-1,TGCGCCAGCAGCCCCTCGCGGGGACTAGCGGCCCCCGCCCCCGACCCCGGGGAGCTGTTTTTT,CASSPSRGLAAPAPDPGELFF
NA,once,TRBJ2-5,TRBV27,TGTGCCAGCAGTTTATCGGAAATGAGGGGGAAACCGTACCAAGAGACCCAGTACTTC,CASSLSEMRGKPYQETQYF
NA,many,TRBJ2-5,TRBV9,TGTGCCAGCAGCACCATACTAGGCGGGACCCAGTACTTC,CASSTILGGTQYF
TRBD2,NA,TRBJ2-1,TRBV6-4,TGTGCCAGCAGTGATGGGGAGGGCGATGAGCAGTTCTTC,CASSDGEGDEQFF
NA,NA,TRBJ2-3,TRBV7-9,TGTGCCAGCAGCTTACCGGTCTTTTTTGGTCTTTGGAGCACAGATACGCAGTATTTT,CASSLPVFFGLWSTDTQYF
NA,NA,TRBJ1-2,TRBV28,TGTGCCAGCAGTTTATTCCCCGCAGGTGGCTACACCTTC,CASSLFPAGGYTF
NA,NA,TRBJ1-2,TRBV4-3,TGCGCCAGCAGCCCCGATCAGGCATCTAACTATGGCTACACCTTC,CASSPDQASNYGYTF
TRBD1,NA,TRBJ1-1,TRBV30,TGTGCCTGGAGTCCCGGGACAGGCTCGGCCACTGAAGCTTTCTTT,CAWSPGTGSATEAFF
TRBD2,NA,TRBJ2-5,TRBV9,TGTGCCAGCAGCGTAGAGCTAGCGGGAGGGCTGGAGACCCAGTACTTC,CASSVELAGGLETQYF
NA,NA,TRBJ1-1,TRBV11-3,TGTGCCAGCAGCTTCGAAAGGGGCGATGGCACTGAAGCTTTCTTT,CASSFERGDGTEAFF
NA,NA,TRBJ2-2,TRBV7-2,TGTGCCAGCAGCTTAGGCCTAGCCGGGACCGGGGAGCTGTTTTTT,CASSLGLAGTGELFF
TRBD1,NA,TRBJ2-7,TRBV19,TGTGCCAGTAGTGGTGACAGGGTCCCCCTCGAAGGGCAGTACTTC,CASSGDRVPLEGQYF
TRBD1,NA,TRBJ1-1,TRBV7-6,TGTGCCAGCAGCCCACTGGCAGGGGGTATTAAGGCTTTCTTT,CASSPLAGGIKAFF
NA,NA,TRBJ2-1,TRBV24-1,TGTGCCACCAGTGATTTGAAAGGGGAAGAGCAGTTCTTC,CATSDLKGEEQFF
TRBD2,NA,TRBJ2-1,TRBV11-2,TGTGCCAGCAGCCCCGACCGGACTAGCGGGGCCTACAATGAGCAGTTCTTC,CASSPDRTSGAYNEQFF
TRBD2,NA,TRBJ2-1,TRBV9,TGTGCCAGCAGCGTAGTTTTTAGCGGGAGCTACAATGAGCAGTTCTTC,CASSVVFSGSYNEQFF
TRBD2,NA,TRBJ2-1,TRBV30,TGTGCCTGGAGTGGTGGCGCTAGCGGGAGGGCCGCCTACAATGAGCAGTTCTTC,CAWSGGASGRAAYNEQFF
NA,NA,TRBJ2-7,TRBV4-1,TGCGCCAGCAGCCAAGTCCCCACATCCTACGAGCAGTACTTC,CASSQVPTSYEQYF
NA,NA,TRBJ2-4,TRBV7-8,TGTGCCAGCAGCTTAGTGATGGCTAGCGCTCTAGCCAAAAACATTCAGTACTTC,CASSLVMASALAKNIQYF
TRBD2,NA,TRBJ2-1,TRBV27,TGTGCCAGCAGCCGACTAGCAGAATACAATGAGCAGTTCTTC,CASSRLAEYNEQFF
TRBD2,few,TRBJ2-7,TRBV5-5,TGTGCCAGCAGCTCGTACAGACTAGCGGGAGGATCCTACGAGCAGTACTTC,CASSSYRLAGGSYEQYF
NA,NA,TRBJ2-1,TRBV19,TGTGCCAGTAGTATAGGGACAGTTAGCCATGAGCAGTTCTTC,CASSIGTVSHEQFF
NA,NA,TRBJ1-5,TRBV27,TGTGCCAGCAGCCGGACAGACAATCAGCCCCAGCATTTT,CASSRTDNQPQHF
NA,once,TRBJ2-5,TRBV3-1/TRBV3-2,TGTGCCAGCAGCCAAGATCGTCCCACATGGGAGACCCAGTACTTC,CASSQDRPTWETQYF
NA,NA,TRBJ1-4,TRBV6-5,TGTGCCAGCAGTTACTCACACCCTGCAACTAATGAAAAACTGTTTTTT,CASSYSHPATNEKLFF